These 32 T cell receptor beta chains were all obtained from the same sample, sequenced in a study of shared clonotypes between healthy human individuals. Clones were read by immunoSEQ multiplex PCR, and TCRdb kept only the in-frame ones, dropping some. The repertoire holds about 470,000 clones, with more than 75% as singletons. What was sequenced was PBMCs. The receptors stem from a woman in her thirties or forties in good health. Some clones in this sample may be carry-over from other donors' samples.

This clone was seen a single time. CDR3: CASSEGWQGKTQYF. As DNA, the CDR3 is TGTGCCAGCAGTGAAGGATGGCAGGGAAAGACCCAGTACTTC. This chain joins TRBV6-1 and TRBJ2-5, with D possibly TRBD1 on 5 matching bases. Germline CDR1 is MNHNS and CDR2 is SASEGT. The CDR3 sequence is 14 residues long. Trimming cost V 1 base and J 6 bases, with 12 bases left between them.

V and J are TRBV28 and TRBJ1-5; 7 nucleotides align to TRBD1. The CDR3 has 11 residues. V dropped 2 bases and J dropped 12; count of bases not matched to a gene: 1. Looked up from germline, CDR1 is MDHEN and CDR2 is SYDVKM. The CDR3 region has the DNA TGTGCCAGCAGTTTACAGGGGGACCAGCATTTT. It encodes CASSLQGDQHF.

This chain links TRBV19 with TRBJ2-7, with 9 bases aligning to TRBD1. CDR1 and CDR2 from the germline V gene are LNHDA and SQIVND (reference sequence). After removal of 10 bases from V and 1 base from J, the junction contained 8 bases not matched to a gene. The CDR3 spans 14 residues. CDR3 bases: TGTGCCACGGACAGGGGAGGTGGTTCCTACGAGCAGTACTTC. Protein sequence: CATDRGGGSYEQYF.

The table lists this clone with a count of one. The CDR3: CASRETSGAEETQYF. The DNA of the CDR3 is TGTGCCAGCAGGGAGACTAGCGGTGCTGAAGAGACCCAGTACTTC. V usage is TRBV28 and J usage is TRBJ2-5, with 9 bases fitting TRBD2. CDR3 length: 15 residues. Germline assignment: CDR1 MDHEN and CDR2 SYDVKM. Germline trimming cut 6 bases from V and 3 bases from J; bases unmatched to any gene: 8. Complete variable domain (other parts from reference TRBV28 and TRBJ2-5): DVKVTQSSRYLVKRTGEKVFLECVQDMDHENMFWYRQDPGLGLRLIYFSYDVKMKEKGDIPEGYSVSREKKERFSLILESASTNQTSMYLCASRETSGAEETQYFGPGTRLLVL.

This sequence joins TRBV18 and TRBJ2-5, with D hard to call. The CDR3 loop spans 14 amino acids. The germline gives CDR1 KGHSH, CDR2 LQKENI. Between the trimmed V and J ends, which lost 3 bases and 0 bases, there was a span of 8 bases. The CDR3 nucleotides read TGTGCCAGCTCACCGAGTAGGAACCAAGAGACCCAGTACTTC. This gives the protein CASSPSRNQETQYF.

V usage is TRBV9 and J usage is TRBJ2-7; a weak D match, TRBD1 (5 bases). Germline V gene lookup returns CDR1 SGDLS and CDR2 YYNGEE. Trimming took off 1 base at V and 4 bases at J, with 15 bases between the two ends. This CDR3 comprises 15 residues. CDR3 protein: CASSVTTGRVYEQYF. The DNA of the CDR3 is TGTGCCAGCAGCGTAACCACCGGCAGGGTGTACGAGCAGTACTTC. Filled out from reference TRBV9 and TRBJ2-7, the complete variable domain reads DSGVTQTPKHLITATGQRVTLRCSPRSGDLSVYWYQQSLDQGLQFLIQYYNGEERAKGNILERFSAQQFPDLHSELNLSSLELGDSALYFCASSVTTGRVYEQYFGPGTRLTVT.

The V call is TRBV7-8, the J call TRBJ1-5; D is unresolved. The CDR3 covers 15 residues. The V gene's germline CDR1 is SGHVS and CDR2 FQNEAQ. Trimming stripped 5 bases from V and 1 base from J, with 12 bases between. CDR3 in DNA: TGTGCCAGCAGCCAGGCCGGTGGGAGCAATCAGCCCCAGCATTTT. Residues: CASSQAGGSNQPQHF.

The rearrangement joins TRBV5-6 to TRBJ2-7; tentative D call: TRBD1 (7 bases). Trimming took off 3 bases at V and 6 bases at J, with 16 bases between the two ends. The CDR3 contains 14 residues. Germline V gene sequence: CDR1 SGHDT, CDR2 YYEEEE. In DNA, the CDR3 is TGTGCCAGCAGCTCGGACTACAGGGGCCTCGAGCAGTACTTC. It codes for CASSSDYRGLEQYF.

This clone was observed a handful of times. At one of its ends the junction is not consistent with the germline gene, which may arise from a read error. J is TRBJ2-1 and V is TRBV30; D is uncertain. The CDR3 spans 14 residues. Germline lookup yields CDR1 GTSNPN and CDR2 SVGIG (reference sequence). CDR3: CAWIPRSSYSEQFF. DNA of the CDR3: TGTGCCTGGATTCCCCGCAGCTCCTACAGTGAGCAATTCTTC.

The chain employs TRBV18 and TRBJ1-2; D is undetermined. The CDR3 extends over 14 amino acids. Germline assignment: CDR1 KGHSH and CDR2 LQKENI. V lost 8 bases and J 6 bases, leaving 19 bases between the germline ends. Here the CDR3 reads CASANPAGLDGYTF. CDR3 sequence (DNA): TGTGCCAGCGCCAACCCTGCCGGGCTAGATGGCTACACCTTC.

This chain links TRBV5-4 with TRBJ1-4; TRBD1 aligns across 8 bases. This CDR3 region has 15 residues. In germline, CDR1 is SGHNT, CDR2 YYREEE (reference sequence). Germline trimming cut 4 bases from V and 4 bases from J; bases unmatched to any gene: 6. CDR3 coding DNA: TGTGCCAGCAGCATGCCGGGACAGGATAATGAAAAACTGTTTTTT. This translates into CASSMPGQDNEKLFF.

The chain has TRBV30 and TRBJ2-5; D gene ambiguous. Germline V gene sequence: CDR1 GTSNPN, CDR2 SVGIG (reference sequence). The CDR3 sequence is 14 residues long. Trimming removed 0 bases at V and 5 bases at J, with 13 bases between. As DNA, the CDR3 is TGTGCCTGGAGTGTGAAAGGTTTTAGGGAGACCCAGTACTTC. Amino acid sequence: CAWSVKGFRETQYF.

The chain uses TRBV11-1 and TRBJ2-2, with 12 positions matching TRBD1. Germline V gene sequence: CDR1 SGHAT, CDR2 FQDESV (reference sequence). CDR3 length: 17 residues. The J segment lost 7 bases and the V segment lost 5 bases, leaving 11 bases of the junction unmatched. The CDR3 is CASSSQRDRGRNGELFF. The CDR3 DNA follows: TGTGCCAGCAGCAGCCAGAGGGACAGGGGGCGCAACGGGGAGCTGTTTTTT.

This clone turned up a few times. The gene calls are TRBV12-5 and TRBJ2-3, with 8 bases lining up with TRBD1. V was clipped by 6 bases and J by 2 bases; unmatched bases: 7. This CDR3 has 15 residues. Germline CDR1 reads LGHNT; CDR2 reads FRNRAP. The CDR3 DNA reads as TGTGCTAGTGGACAGGGGGTGGACTACACAGATACGCAGTATTTT. Protein product: CASGQGVDYTDTQYF.

This sequence joins TRBV30 and TRBJ2-7; TRBD2 is a possible D gene (6 bases). This CDR3 spans 13 amino acids. The germline V gene encodes CDR1 GTSNPN and CDR2 SVGIG (reference sequence). Trimming took off 0 bases at V and 7 bases at J, with 13 bases between the two ends. CDR3 coding DNA: TGTGCCTGGAGTGTACGGTCGGGGGTAGAGCAGTACTTC. Its protein is CAWSVRSGVEQYF.

The genes are TRBV7-3 and TRBJ2-2; D is perhaps TRBD1 or TRBD2 (6 bases each). The CDR3 has 15 amino acids. CDR1 SGHTA and CDR2 FQGTGA come from the germline V gene. V was pared by 5 bases and J by 5 bases, with 15 bases between. In DNA form, the CDR3 reads TGTGCCAGCAGCCCGGGGGCAGGACGGACCGGGGAGCTGTTTTTT. It specifies CASSPGAGRTGELFF.

This chain links TRBV28 with TRBJ1-5; D remains unclear. V lost 6 bases and J lost 2, with 14 bases in between. CDR1 and CDR2 (germline): MDHEN, SYDVKM. CDR3 length: 15 amino acids. The CDR3 loop is CASRPSGSGNQPQHF. For the CDR3, the DNA is TGTGCCAGCAGACCTAGCGGTTCGGGCAATCAGCCCCAGCATTTT.

The chain has TRBV27 and TRBJ1-1; D is uncertain. Germline V gene sequence: CDR1 MNHEY, CDR2 SMNVEV (reference sequence). The CDR3 runs 15 residues. Trimming pared 7 bases from V and 5 bases from J, leaving 20 bases between. The CDR3 nucleotides are TGTGCCAGCACTTCCCCCGGAGGGTTTGGTACTGAAGCTTTCTTT. Encoded protein: CASTSPGGFGTEAFF.

The rearrangement uses TRBV7-2 and TRBJ2-2, with D possibly matching TRBD1 (5 bases). CDR3 length: 15 amino acids. With 6 bases removed from V and 5 bases from J, the gap between germline ends came to 16 bases. The germline CDR1 and CDR2 sequences are SGHTA and FQGNSA. The CDR3 nucleotides read TGTGCCAGCAGTCCCCGAAATTCAGGGACCGGGGAGCTGTTTTTT. Amino acid sequence: CASSPRNSGTGELFF.

This chain links TRBV4-2 with TRBJ2-5; D remains unclear. Trimming left V 1 base short and J 0 bases short, with 9 bases between. CDR3 size: 15 residues. Germline V gives CDR1 LGHNA, CDR2 YNFKEQ. The CDR3, as DNA: TGTGCCAGCAGCCAAGCCCAATTGTACCAAGAGACCCAGTACTTC. Protein sequence: CASSQAQLYQETQYF.

This clone showed up just a few times. The gene calls are TRBV7-3 and TRBJ2-3, with D perhaps being TRBD1 or TRBD2 (6 bases each). The V gene lost 2 bases and the J gene lost 3 bases, with 12 bases spanning the gap. Germline lookup yields CDR1 SGHTA and CDR2 FQGTGA. The CDR3 is 15 residues long. CDR3 DNA: TGTGCCAGCAGCTTAGGGGGGCCGCCGACAGATACGCAGTATTTT. It is translated as CASSLGGPPTDTQYF. The variable domain in full, with the rest retrieved from reference TRBV7-3 and TRBJ2-3, is GAGVSQTPSNKVTEKGKYVELRCDPISGHTALYWYRQSLGQGPEFLIYFQGTGAADDSGLPNDRFFAVRPEGSVSTLKIQRTERGDSAVYLCASSLGGPPTDTQYFGPGTRLTVL.

This sequence joins TRBV28 and TRBJ1-1; D call uncertain. V lost 2 bases, J lost 2 bases, and 6 bases lay in between. This CDR3 is built from 13 residues. Germline V lookup: CDR1 MDHEN, CDR2 SYDVKM. In nucleotides, the CDR3 is TGTGCCAGCAGTTTACGGGGTAACACTGAAGCTTTCTTT. Translation: CASSLRGNTEAFF.

V gene TRBV5-5 combines with J gene TRBJ2-2; D gene unclear. Trimming removed 7 bases at V and 2 bases at J, with 3 bases between. The CDR3 is 11 residues long. Germline values: CDR1 SGHKS, CDR2 YYEKEE (reference sequence). CDR3 protein: CASENTGELFF. DNA for the CDR3: TGTGCCAGCGAAAACACCGGGGAGCTGTTTTTT.

About this clone: The same CDR3 is also encoded by other DNA sequences in this sample. The chain has TRBV5-6 and TRBJ2-7; D is perhaps TRBD1 or TRBD2 (6 bases each). There are 17 residues in the CDR3. Germline CDR1 reads SGHDT; CDR2 reads YYEEEE. Between the trimmed V and J ends, which lost 4 bases and 7 bases, there was a span of 27 bases. The CDR3 bases are TGTGCCAGCAGCCGACCTTTAGGAGGAGGGGGGTCTACGGAGCAGTACTTC. It codes for CASSRPLGGGGSTEQYF.

The rearrangement links TRBV27 to TRBJ1-1, with D possibly matching TRBD1 (5 bases). The CDR3 contains 13 residues. CDR1 and CDR2 from the germline V gene are MNHEY and SMNVEV (reference sequence). The V gene lost 6 bases and the J gene lost 2 bases, with 10 bases spanning the gap. The CDR3 loop is CASSLQVNTEAFF. In DNA, the CDR3 is TGTGCCAGCAGCCTACAGGTTAACACTGAAGCTTTCTTT.

The chain couples TRBV19 to TRBJ2-3; 7 nucleotides line up with TRBD1. V dropped 4 bases and J dropped 6; count of bases not matched to a gene: 7. Germline-derived CDR1 and CDR2 are LNHDA and SQIVND (reference sequence). The CDR3 extends over 14 amino acids. The CDR3 bases are TGTGCCAGTAGTACAACAGGGGTTGGGGATACGCAGTATTTT. It is translated as CASSTTGVGDTQYF.

The chain links TRBV5-1 to TRBJ2-1; D perhaps matches TRBD2 (6 bases). V shed 0 bases and J shed 2 bases, with 12 bases lying between them. Germline assignment: CDR1 SGHRS and CDR2 YFSETQ. CDR3 size: 16 residues. Written as DNA, the CDR3 is TGCGCCAGCAGCTTGGGTGGGAGGACCGCCTACAATGAGCAGTTCTTC. Amino acid sequence: CASSLGGRTAYNEQFF. The complete variable domain, with remaining parts taken from reference TRBV5-1 and TRBJ2-1, reads KAGVTQTPRYLIKTRGQQVTLSCSPISGHRSVSWYQQTPGQGLQFLFEYFSETQRNKGNFPGRFSGRQFSNSRSEMNVSTLELGDSALYLCASSLGGRTAYNEQFFGPGTRLTVL.

This chain joins TRBV2 and TRBJ2-7; 7 bases fit TRBD1. V was pared by 1 base and J by 7 bases, with 4 bases of the junction left unmatched. The CDR3 has 13 residues. Germline CDR1 reads SNHLY; CDR2 reads FYNNEI. The CDR3 nucleotides are TGTGCCAGCAGTGAAGAGGCAGGGGGAGAGCAGTACTTC. It encodes CASSEEAGGEQYF.

CDR3 nucleotides: TGTGCCAGCAGTCCTAGCGGGAGGTGGGAGACCCAGTACTTC. It translates to CASSPSGRWETQYF. V and J are TRBV5-6 and TRBJ2-5; TRBD2 matches at 11 bases. Losses at the gene ends were 5 bases for V and 5 bases for J; bases not matched to a gene: 5. Germline values: CDR1 SGHDT, CDR2 YYEEEE. The CDR3 runs to 14 residues.

The chain is built from TRBV7-3 and TRBJ2-1; 8 bases agree with TRBD2. This CDR3 region has 12 residues. V lost 5 bases to trimming and J lost 12 bases; unmatched junction nucleotides: 6. The germline V gene has CDR1 SGHTA and CDR2 FQGTGA. CDR3 coding DNA: TGTGCCAGCAGCGGAGCGGGAGAAAGGCAGTTCTTC. Protein: CASSGAGERQFF.

V gene TRBV9 combines with J gene TRBJ2-1; 9 nucleotides agree with TRBD1. This CDR3 has 14 amino acids. The V segment lost 4 bases and the J segment 7 bases; nucleotides outside the gene matches: 6. From germline, CDR1 is SGDLS and CDR2 YYNGEE. In DNA form, the CDR3 reads TGTGCCAGCAGCCGGACAGGGGTGGGGAATGAGCAGTTCTTC. Its protein is CASSRTGVGNEQFF.

V is TRBV6-6 and J is TRBJ2-2, with D perhaps TRBD1 (6 bases). Germline lookup yields CDR1 MNHNY and CDR2 SVGAGI (reference sequence). V lost 6 bases and J lost 3, with 14 bases in between. This CDR3 has 15 amino acids. DNA for the CDR3: TGTGCCAGCAGCCAAGGGGGTCCAGACACCGGGGAGCTGTTTTTT. Amino acids: CASSQGGPDTGELFF.